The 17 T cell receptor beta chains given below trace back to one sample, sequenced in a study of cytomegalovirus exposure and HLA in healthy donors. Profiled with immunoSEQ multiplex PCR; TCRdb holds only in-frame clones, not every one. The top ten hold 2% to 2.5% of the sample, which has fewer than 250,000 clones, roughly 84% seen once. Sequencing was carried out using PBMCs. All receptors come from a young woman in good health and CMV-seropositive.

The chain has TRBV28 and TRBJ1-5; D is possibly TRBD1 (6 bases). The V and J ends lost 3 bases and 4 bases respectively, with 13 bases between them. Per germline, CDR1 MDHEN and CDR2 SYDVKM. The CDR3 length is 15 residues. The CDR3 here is CASSFKGRGNQPQHF. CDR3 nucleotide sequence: TGTGCCAGCAGTTTTAAGGGTAGGGGGAATCAGCCCCAGCATTTT.

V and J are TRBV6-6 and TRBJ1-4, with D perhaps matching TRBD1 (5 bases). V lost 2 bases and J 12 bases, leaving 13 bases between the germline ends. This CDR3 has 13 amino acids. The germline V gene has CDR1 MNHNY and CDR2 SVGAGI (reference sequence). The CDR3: CASSYGATVELFF. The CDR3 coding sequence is TGTGCCAGCAGTTACGGGGCAACGGTAGAACTGTTTTTT.

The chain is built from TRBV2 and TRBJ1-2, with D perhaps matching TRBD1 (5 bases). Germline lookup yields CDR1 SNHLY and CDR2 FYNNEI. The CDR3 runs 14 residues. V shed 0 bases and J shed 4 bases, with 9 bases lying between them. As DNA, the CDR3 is TGTGCCAGCAGTGAAGCAGGGGAAGCCTATGGCTACACCTTC. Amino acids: CASSEAGEAYGYTF.

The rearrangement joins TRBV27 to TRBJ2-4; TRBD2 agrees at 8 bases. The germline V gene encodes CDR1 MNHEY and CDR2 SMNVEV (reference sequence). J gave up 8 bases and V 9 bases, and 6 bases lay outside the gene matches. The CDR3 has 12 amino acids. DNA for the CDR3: TGTGCCAGATCAGCGGGAGACGACATTCAGTACTTC. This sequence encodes CARSAGDDIQYF.

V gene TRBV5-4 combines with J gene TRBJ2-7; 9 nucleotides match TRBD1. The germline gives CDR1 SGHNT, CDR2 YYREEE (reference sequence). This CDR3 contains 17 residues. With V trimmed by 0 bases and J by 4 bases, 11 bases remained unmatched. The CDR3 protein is CASSLEWTGTGSYEQYF. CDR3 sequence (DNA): TGTGCCAGCAGCTTGGAATGGACCGGGACAGGGTCTTACGAGCAGTACTTC.

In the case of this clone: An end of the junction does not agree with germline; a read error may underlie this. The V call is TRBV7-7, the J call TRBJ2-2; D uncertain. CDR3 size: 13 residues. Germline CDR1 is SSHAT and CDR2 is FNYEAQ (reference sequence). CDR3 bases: TGTGCTAGCAGCTTCGAACGGACCGGGGAGCTGTTTTTT. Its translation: CASSFERTGELFF. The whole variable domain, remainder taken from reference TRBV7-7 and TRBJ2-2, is GAGVSQSPRYKVTKRGQDVTLRCDPISSHATLYWYQQALGQGPEFLTYFNYEAQPDKSGLPSDRFSAERPEGSISTLTIQRTEQRDSAMYRCASSFERTGELFFGEGSRLTVL.

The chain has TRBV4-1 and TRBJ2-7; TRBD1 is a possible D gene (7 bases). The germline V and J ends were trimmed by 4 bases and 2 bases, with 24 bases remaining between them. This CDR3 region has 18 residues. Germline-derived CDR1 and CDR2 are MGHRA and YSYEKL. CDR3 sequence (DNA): TGCGCCAGCAGCCGCCCCCGAGACCGGGCAGGGGGGACCTACGAGCAGTACTTC. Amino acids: CASSRPRDRAGGTYEQYF.

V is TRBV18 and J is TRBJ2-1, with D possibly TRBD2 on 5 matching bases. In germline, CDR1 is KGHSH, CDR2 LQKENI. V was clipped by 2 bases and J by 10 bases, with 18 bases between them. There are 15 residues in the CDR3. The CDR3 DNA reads TGTGCCAGCTCACCAGGGCTAGGAGGAATGAGCGAGCAGTTCTTC. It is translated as CASSPGLGGMSEQFF.

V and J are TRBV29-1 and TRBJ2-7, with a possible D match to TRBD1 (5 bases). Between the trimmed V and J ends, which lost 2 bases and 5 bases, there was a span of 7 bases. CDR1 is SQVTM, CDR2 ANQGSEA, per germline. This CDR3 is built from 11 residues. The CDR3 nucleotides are TGCAGCGTTGAATGGGGCCACGAGCAGTACTTC. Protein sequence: CSVEWGHEQYF.

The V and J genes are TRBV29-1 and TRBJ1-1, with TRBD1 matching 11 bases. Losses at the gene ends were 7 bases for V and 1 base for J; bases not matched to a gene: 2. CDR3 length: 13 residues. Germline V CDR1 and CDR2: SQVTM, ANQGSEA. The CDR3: CSAGQGGNTEAFF. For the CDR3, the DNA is TGCAGCGCGGGACAGGGGGGGAACACTGAAGCTTTCTTT.

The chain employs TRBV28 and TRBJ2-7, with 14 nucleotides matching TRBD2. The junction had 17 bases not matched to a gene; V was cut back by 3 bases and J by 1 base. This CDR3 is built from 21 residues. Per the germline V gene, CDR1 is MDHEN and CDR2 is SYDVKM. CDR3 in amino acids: CASSLGPLKTSGRAPSYEQYF. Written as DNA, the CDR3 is TGTGCCAGCAGTTTGGGACCGCTAAAGACTAGCGGGAGGGCCCCTTCCTACGAGCAGTACTTC.

Here the CDR3 DNA reads TGTGCCAGCAGTTTAAGACAGGGAACTCAGCCCCAGCATTTT. It codes for CASSLRQGTQPQHF. The genes are TRBV28 and TRBJ1-5; 7 bases match TRBD1. V trimming: 2 bases; J trimming: 6 bases; junction bases outside the gene matches: 4. Per germline, CDR1 MDHEN and CDR2 SYDVKM. The CDR3 is made up of 14 amino acids.

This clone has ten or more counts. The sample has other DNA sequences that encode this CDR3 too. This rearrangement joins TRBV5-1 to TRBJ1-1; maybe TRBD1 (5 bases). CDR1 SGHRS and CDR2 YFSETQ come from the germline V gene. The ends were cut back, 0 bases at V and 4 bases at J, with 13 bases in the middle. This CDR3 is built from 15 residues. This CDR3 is CASSLDAGLGTEAFF. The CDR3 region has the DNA TGCGCCAGCAGCTTGGATGCAGGGTTGGGCACTGAAGCTTTCTTT.

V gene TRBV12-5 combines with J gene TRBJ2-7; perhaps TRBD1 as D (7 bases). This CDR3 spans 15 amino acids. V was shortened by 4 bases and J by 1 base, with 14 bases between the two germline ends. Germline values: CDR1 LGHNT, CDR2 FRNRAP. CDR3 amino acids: CASGWGDSASYEQYF. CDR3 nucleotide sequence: TGTGCTAGTGGTTGGGGGGACAGCGCTTCCTACGAGCAGTACTTC.

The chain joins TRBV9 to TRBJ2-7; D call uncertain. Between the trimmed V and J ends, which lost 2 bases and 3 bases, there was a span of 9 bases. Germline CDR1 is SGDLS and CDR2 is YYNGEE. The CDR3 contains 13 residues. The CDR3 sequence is CASSVADHYEQYF. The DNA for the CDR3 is TGTGCCAGCAGCGTTGCGGATCACTACGAGCAGTACTTC.

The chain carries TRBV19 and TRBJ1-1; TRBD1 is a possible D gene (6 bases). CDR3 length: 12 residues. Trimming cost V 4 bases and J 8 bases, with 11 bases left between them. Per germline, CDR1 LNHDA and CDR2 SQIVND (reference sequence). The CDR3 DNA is TGTGCCAGTAGTAATTCCGGGACAGAAGCTTTCTTT. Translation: CASSNSGTEAFF.

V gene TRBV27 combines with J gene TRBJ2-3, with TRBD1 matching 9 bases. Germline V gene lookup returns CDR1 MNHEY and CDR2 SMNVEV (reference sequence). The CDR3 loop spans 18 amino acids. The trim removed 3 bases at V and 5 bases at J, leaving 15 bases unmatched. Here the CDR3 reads CASSFRVPGQGPGDTQYF. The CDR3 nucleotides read TGTGCCAGCAGTTTCCGCGTCCCGGGACAGGGACCGGGAGATACGCAGTATTTT.